This T cell receptor (beta chain) is drawn from a study of OX40 agonist ivuxolimab in advanced cancers. About the study: The patients received ivuxolimab by intravenous route every 2 weeks at 0.01 to 10 mg/kg. The mean age was roughly 60 years, ranging from about 23 to 85, with under 90% of participants male. Partial responses were achieved by three patients: one hepatocellular carcinoma, two cutaneous melanoma.

V lost 0 bases to trimming and J lost 3 bases, with 14 bases between them. This CDR3 region has 17 residues. Germline V gene data show CDR1 as LNHNV and CDR2 as YYDKDF (reference sequence). Sequencing was performed with immunoSEQ multiplex PCR; in TCRdb, only in-frame clones are kept and a portion is missing. The sample contains some 90,000 clones, under 95% of which appear only once. Regarding this clone: The antigen is undetermined.

Whole-study results and caveats: At doses 0.1 to 3.0 mg/kg, CD4+ and CD8+ clones expanded.

This clonotype originated in an adult with an advanced solid tumor such as melanoma, head and neck, liver or kidney cancer. The J gene is TRBJ1-4, the V gene TRBV15; D call uncertain. The sequencing used CD4+ or CD8+ T cells sorted from blood, collected in a trial of the OX40 agonist ivuxolimab. The DNA for the CDR3 is TGTGCCACCAGCAGAGATACCCTACCCGGTTCTAATGAAAAACTGTTTTTT. Protein sequence: CATSRDTLPGSNEKLFF.